The rows below give T cell receptor beta chains drawn from one sample of a study of vaccination effects on CD4 cells after COVID-19. Method: immunoSEQ multiplex PCR; TCRdb's copy keeps in-frame clones and lacks some. Among around 22,000 clones, approximately 70% were seen once, and the ten largest hold 12%. For these receptors, no antigen is known. The material sequenced was CD4+ T cells from PBMCs cultured with HCoV-229E spike peptides, taken before COVID-19 vaccination. These receptors all come from a human donor who received a COVID-19 vaccine. The CDR3 runs from the conserved cysteine through the conserved F or W. The D gene is left open where the match is weak. A row's size may be missing; if present it is once, few, many or a size class.

v_call: TRBV6-5
clone_size: .
d_call: .
j_call: TRBJ2-1
cdr3_aa: CASSYSARHEQFF

v_call: TRBV4-1
clone_size: few
d_call: TRBD2
j_call: TRBJ2-1
cdr3_aa: CASSQGLGGRPYNEQFF

v_call: TRBV6-5
clone_size: .
d_call: TRBD1
j_call: TRBJ1-2
cdr3_aa: CASRTIRTGGDGYTF

v_call: TRBV13
clone_size: .
d_call: TRBD2
j_call: TRBJ2-1
cdr3_aa: CASSNLGGLVNEQFF

v_call: TRBV19
clone_size: .
d_call: .
j_call: TRBJ1-4
cdr3_aa: CASRALQGEKLFF

v_call: TRBV19
clone_size: .
d_call: TRBD1
j_call: TRBJ1-1
cdr3_aa: CASSIGQGNTEAFF

v_call: TRBV6-4
clone_size: .
d_call: TRBD2
j_call: TRBJ2-5
cdr3_aa: CASSGSFTGSGGVGGVSRETQYF

v_call: TRBV10-3
clone_size: .
d_call: .
j_call: TRBJ1-1
cdr3_aa: CAISESYGDTEAFF

v_call: TRBV29-1
clone_size: .
d_call: TRBD1
j_call: TRBJ1-2
cdr3_aa: CSVEGAGGGYTF

v_call: TRBV7-9
clone_size: .
d_call: .
j_call: TRBJ2-7
cdr3_aa: CASRGNRDSYEQYF

v_call: TRBV14
clone_size: few
d_call: TRBD1
j_call: TRBJ1-2
cdr3_aa: CASSRNAGTGYGYTF

v_call: TRBV7-2
clone_size: once
d_call: TRBD1
j_call: TRBJ1-1
cdr3_aa: CASSFPGGNQAFF

v_call: TRBV12-3/TRBV12-4
clone_size: .
d_call: .
j_call: TRBJ1-2
cdr3_aa: CASSLGGQNGYTF

v_call: TRBV27
clone_size: .
d_call: .
j_call: TRBJ1-1
cdr3_aa: CASRHPDTEAFF

v_call: TRBV3-1/TRBV3-2
clone_size: .
d_call: .
j_call: TRBJ2-5
cdr3_aa: CASSQVPGGEQYF

v_call: TRBV6-5
clone_size: .
d_call: TRBD1
j_call: TRBJ2-7
cdr3_aa: CASSLQGRGHEQYF

v_call: TRBV16
clone_size: .
d_call: TRBD1
j_call: TRBJ1-2
cdr3_aa: CASSQLNRGPSNGYTF

v_call: TRBV19
clone_size: .
d_call: .
j_call: TRBJ1-1
cdr3_aa: CASSHRVKNTEAFF

v_call: TRBV7-9
clone_size: .
d_call: .
j_call: TRBJ2-1
cdr3_aa: CASSSPGGSGISYNEQFF

v_call: TRBV27
clone_size: .
d_call: .
j_call: TRBJ1-2
cdr3_aa: CASSSSGVNYGYTF

v_call: TRBV6-1
clone_size: .
d_call: .
j_call: TRBJ2-7
cdr3_aa: CASSENRVYEQYF

v_call: TRBV7-2
clone_size: few
d_call: .
j_call: TRBJ1-3
cdr3_aa: CASSLWIGDTIYF